This T cell receptor beta chain appears in the sequencing data of a study of blood T cell repertoires in COVID-19. Study-wide context: The cDNA or gDNA used as material had been derived from T cells, B-cell-depleted T cells, or PBMCs.

Original processing notes: From reference gene primer amplification, estimates of nucleated cell counts were derived. Method: immunoSEQ multiplex PCR; TCRdb's copy keeps in-frame clones and lacks some. V and J calls and clone size are given by that table; D and trimming were obtained from the DNA. The table has under 250,000 clones, under 85% seen once. The study assigned cohorts using participant-reported clinical history. The sample comprised PBMCs or T cells enriched from blood (not recorded which). This TCR was sampled from a man between 60 and 70 years old who had recovered from COVID-19.

The CDR3 reads CASSLVREGYGYTF. CDR3 DNA sequence: TGTGCCAGCAGCTTAGTCAGGGAGGGGTATGGCTACACCTTC. V usage is TRBV7-2 and J usage is TRBJ1-2; maybe TRBD1 (5 bases). CDR1 SGHTA and CDR2 FQGNSA come from the germline V gene. The CDR3 totals 14 residues. V lost 1 base and J 5 bases, leaving 11 bases between the germline ends.